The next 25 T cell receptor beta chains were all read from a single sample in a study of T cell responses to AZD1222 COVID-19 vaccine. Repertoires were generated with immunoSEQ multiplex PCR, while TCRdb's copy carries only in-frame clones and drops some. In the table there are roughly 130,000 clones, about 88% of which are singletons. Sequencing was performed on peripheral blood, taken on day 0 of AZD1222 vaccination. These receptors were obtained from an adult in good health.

The CDR3 here is CASMRQGTGISYEQYF. The CDR3 DNA reads as TGCGCCAGCATGAGACAAGGGACAGGGATCTCCTACGAGCAGTACTTC. This chain joins TRBV10-2 and TRBJ2-7; 9 nucleotides match TRBD1. With 7 bases clipped from V and 0 bases from J, the junction kept 10 bases outside the gene matches. The germline CDR1 and CDR2 sequences are WSHSY and SAAADI. The CDR3 extends over 16 amino acids.

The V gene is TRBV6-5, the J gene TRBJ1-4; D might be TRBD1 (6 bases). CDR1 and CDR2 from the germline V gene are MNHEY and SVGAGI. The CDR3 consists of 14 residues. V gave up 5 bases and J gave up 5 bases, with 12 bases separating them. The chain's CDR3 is CASSRQALNEKLFF. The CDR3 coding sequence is TGTGCCAGCAGTAGACAGGCGTTGAATGAAAAACTGTTTTTT.

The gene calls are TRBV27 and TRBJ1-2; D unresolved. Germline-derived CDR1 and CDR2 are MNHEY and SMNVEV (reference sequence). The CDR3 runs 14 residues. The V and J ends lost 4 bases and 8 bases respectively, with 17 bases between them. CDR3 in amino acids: CASSYRAAPGGYTF. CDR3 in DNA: TGTGCCAGCAGTTACCGGGCCGCCCCCGGGGGCTACACCTTC.

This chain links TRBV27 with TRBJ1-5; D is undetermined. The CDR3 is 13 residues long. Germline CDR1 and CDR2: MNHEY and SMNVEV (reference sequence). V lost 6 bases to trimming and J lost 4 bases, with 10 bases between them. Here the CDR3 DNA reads TGTGCCAGCAGACAACAGTATAATCAGCCCCAGCATTTT. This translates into CASRQQYNQPQHF.

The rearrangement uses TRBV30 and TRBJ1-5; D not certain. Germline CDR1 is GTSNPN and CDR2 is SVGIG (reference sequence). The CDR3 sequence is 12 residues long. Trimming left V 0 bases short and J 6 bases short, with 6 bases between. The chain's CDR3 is CAWSVLAQPQHF. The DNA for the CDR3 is TGTGCCTGGAGTGTCTTGGCTCAGCCCCAGCATTTT.

Here the CDR3 DNA reads TGTGCCAGTAGTATGTGGGGTGCCTCTGATGAAAAACTGTTTTTT. Translating gives CASSMWGASDEKLFF. The genes are TRBV19 and TRBJ1-4; D uncertain. This CDR3 contains 15 residues. Germline V CDR1 and CDR2: LNHDA, SQIVND (reference sequence). Trimming took 3 bases from V and 6 from J, leaving 14 bases between them.

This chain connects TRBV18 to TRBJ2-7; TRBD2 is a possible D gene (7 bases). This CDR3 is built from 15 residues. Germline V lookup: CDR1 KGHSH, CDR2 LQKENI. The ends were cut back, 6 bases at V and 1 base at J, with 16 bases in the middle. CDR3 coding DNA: TGTGCCAGCTCCGAGGGGGGGAGTCAGTCCTACGAGCAGTACTTC. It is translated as CASSEGGSQSYEQYF.

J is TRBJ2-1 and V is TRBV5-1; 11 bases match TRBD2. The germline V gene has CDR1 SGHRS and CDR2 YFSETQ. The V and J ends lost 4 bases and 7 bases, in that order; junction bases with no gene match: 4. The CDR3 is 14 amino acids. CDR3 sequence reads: CASSIRLAGNEQFF. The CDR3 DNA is TGCGCCAGCAGCATCAGACTAGCGGGAAATGAGCAGTTCTTC.

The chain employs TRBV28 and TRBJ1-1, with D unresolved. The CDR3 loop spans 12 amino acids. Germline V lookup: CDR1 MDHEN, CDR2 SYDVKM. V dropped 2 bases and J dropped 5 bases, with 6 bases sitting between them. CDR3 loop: CASSLVLTEAFF. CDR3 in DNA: TGTGCCAGCAGTTTAGTTCTGACTGAAGCTTTCTTT. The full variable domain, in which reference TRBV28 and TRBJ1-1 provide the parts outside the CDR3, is DVKVTQSSRYLVKRTGEKVFLECVQDMDHENMFWYRQDPGLGLRLIYFSYDVKMKEKGDIPEGYSVSREKKERFSLILESASTNQTSMYLCASSLVLTEAFFGQGTRLTVV.

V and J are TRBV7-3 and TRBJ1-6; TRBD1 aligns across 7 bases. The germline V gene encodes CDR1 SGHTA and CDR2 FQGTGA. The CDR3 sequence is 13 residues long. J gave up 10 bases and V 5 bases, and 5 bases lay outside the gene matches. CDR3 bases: TGTGCCAGCAGCACACAGGGGAGATCACCCCTCCACTTT. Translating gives CASSTQGRSPLHF.

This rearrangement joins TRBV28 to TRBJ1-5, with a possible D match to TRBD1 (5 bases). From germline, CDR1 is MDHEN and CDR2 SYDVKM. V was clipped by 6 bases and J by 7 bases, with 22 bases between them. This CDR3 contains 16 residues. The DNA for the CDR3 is TGTGCCAGCAGCCCCGACGCGGGGGGAGAGGGACAGCCCCAGCATTTT. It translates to CASSPDAGGEGQPQHF.

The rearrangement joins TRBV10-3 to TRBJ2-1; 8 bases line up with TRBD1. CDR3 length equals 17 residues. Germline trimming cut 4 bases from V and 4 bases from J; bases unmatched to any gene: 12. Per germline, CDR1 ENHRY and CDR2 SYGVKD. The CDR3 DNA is TGTGCCATCAGTGGGGCAGGGGGCGGAGTGCAATACAATGAGCAGTTCTTC. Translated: CAISGAGGGVQYNEQFF.

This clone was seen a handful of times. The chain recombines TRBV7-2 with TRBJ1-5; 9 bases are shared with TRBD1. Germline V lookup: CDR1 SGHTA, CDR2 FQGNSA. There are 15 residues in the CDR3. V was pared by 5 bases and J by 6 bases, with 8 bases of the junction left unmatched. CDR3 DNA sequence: TGTGCCAGCAGCCGGGGACAGGGAGGAAGTCAGCCCCAGCATTTT. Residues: CASSRGQGGSQPQHF. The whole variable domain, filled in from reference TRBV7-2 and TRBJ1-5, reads GAGVSQSPSNKVTEKGKDVELRCDPISGHTALYWYRQSLGQGLEFLIYFQGNSAPDKSGLPSDRFSAERTGGSVSTLTIQRTQQEDSAVYLCASSRGQGGSQPQHFGDGTRLSIL.

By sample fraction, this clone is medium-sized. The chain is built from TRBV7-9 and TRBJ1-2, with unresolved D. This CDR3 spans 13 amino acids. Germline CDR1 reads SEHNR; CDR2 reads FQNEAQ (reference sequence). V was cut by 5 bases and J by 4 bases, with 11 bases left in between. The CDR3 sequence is CASSPDGPYGYTF. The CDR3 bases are TGTGCCAGCAGCCCCGACGGGCCCTATGGCTACACCTTC.

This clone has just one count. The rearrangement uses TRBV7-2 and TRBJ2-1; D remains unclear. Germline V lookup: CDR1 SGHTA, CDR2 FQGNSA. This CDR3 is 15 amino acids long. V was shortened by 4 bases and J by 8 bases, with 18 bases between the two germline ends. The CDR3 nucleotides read TGTGCCAGCAGCTCCCCCCTAGGATCTAGGTATGAGCAGTTCTTC. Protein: CASSSPLGSRYEQFF. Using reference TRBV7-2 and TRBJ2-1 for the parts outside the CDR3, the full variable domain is GAGVSQSPSNKVTEKGKDVELRCDPISGHTALYWYRQSLGQGLEFLIYFQGNSAPDKSGLPSDRFSAERTGGSVSTLTIQRTQQEDSAVYLCASSSPLGSRYEQFFGPGTRLTVL.

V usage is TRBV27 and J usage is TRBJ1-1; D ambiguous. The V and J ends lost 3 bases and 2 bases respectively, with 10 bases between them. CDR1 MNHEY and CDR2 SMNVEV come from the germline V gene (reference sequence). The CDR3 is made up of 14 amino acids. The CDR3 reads CASSFVGINTEAFF. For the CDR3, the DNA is TGTGCCAGCAGTTTCGTGGGGATAAACACTGAAGCTTTCTTT.

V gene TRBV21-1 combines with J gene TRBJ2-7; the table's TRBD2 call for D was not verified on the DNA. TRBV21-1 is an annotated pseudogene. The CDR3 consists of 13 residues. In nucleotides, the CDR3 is TGTGCCACTGAATGTGCGGATGCCTACGAGCAGTACTTC. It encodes CATECADAYEQYF.

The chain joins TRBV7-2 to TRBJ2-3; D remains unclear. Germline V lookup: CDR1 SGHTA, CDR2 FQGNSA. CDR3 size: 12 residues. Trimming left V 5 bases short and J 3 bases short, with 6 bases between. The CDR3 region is CASSPGTDTQYF. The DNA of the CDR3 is TGTGCCAGCAGCCCCGGGACAGATACGCAGTATTTT.

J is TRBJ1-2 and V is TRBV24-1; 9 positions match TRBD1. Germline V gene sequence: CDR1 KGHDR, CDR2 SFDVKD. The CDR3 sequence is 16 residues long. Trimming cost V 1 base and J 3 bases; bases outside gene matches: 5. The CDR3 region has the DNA TGTGCCACCAGTGATTTATGGACAGGGGAGTACTATGGCTACACCTTC. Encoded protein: CATSDLWTGEYYGYTF.

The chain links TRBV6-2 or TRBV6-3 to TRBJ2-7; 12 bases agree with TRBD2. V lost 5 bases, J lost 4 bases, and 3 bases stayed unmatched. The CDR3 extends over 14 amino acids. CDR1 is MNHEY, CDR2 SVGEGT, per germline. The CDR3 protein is CASSRLAGAYEQYF. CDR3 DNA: TGTGCCAGCAGTAGACTAGCGGGAGCGTACGAGCAGTACTTC.

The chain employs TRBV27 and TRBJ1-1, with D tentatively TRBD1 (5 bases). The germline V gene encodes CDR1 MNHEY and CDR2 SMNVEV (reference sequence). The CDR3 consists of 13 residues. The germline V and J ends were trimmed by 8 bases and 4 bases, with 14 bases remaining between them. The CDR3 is CASVSTGRTEAFF. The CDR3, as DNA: TGTGCCAGCGTCTCTACGGGGCGCACTGAAGCTTTCTTT.

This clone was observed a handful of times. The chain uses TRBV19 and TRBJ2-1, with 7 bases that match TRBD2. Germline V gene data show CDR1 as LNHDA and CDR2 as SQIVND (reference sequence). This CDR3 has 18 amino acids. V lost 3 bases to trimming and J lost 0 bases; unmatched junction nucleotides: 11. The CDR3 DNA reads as TGTGCCAGTAGTATTGTGGGACTATCCCAGAGCTCCTACAATGAGCAGTTCTTC. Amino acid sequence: CASSIVGLSQSSYNEQFF.

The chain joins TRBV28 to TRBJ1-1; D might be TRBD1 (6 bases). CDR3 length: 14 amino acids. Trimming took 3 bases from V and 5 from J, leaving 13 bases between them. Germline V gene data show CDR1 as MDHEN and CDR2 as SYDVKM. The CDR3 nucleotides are TGTGCCAGCAGTTTGGCAGGGGTCAGAACTGAAGCTTTCTTT. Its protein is CASSLAGVRTEAFF.

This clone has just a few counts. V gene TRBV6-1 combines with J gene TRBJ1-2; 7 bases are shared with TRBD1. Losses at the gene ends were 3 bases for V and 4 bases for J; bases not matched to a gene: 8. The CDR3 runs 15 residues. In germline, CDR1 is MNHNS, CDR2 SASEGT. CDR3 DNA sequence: TGTGCCAGCAGTGACCCTGGGACAGAGTTCTATGGCTACACCTTC. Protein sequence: CASSDPGTEFYGYTF.

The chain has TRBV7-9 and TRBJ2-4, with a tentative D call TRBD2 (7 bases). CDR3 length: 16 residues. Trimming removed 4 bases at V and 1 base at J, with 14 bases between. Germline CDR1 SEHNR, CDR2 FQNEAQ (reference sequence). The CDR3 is CASSSGVRGAKNIQYF. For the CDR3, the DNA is TGTGCCAGCAGCTCAGGGGTGCGGGGGGCCAAAAACATTCAGTACTTC.